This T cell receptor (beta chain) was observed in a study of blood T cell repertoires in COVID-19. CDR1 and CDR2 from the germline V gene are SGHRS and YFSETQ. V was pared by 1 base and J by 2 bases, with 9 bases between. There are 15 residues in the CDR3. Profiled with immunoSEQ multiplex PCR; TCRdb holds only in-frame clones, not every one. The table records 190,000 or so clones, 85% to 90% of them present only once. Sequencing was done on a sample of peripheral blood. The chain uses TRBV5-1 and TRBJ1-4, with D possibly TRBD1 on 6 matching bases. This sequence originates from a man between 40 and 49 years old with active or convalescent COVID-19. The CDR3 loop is CASSLSGDTNEKLFF. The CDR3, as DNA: TGCGCCAGCAGCTTGTCAGGGGATACTAATGAAAAACTGTTTTTT.